This T cell receptor beta chain comes out of a study of blood T cell repertoires in COVID-19 (dated by TCRdb to 2020 to 2021). Broadly, across the study: Samples from collaborators originated in the United States, Italy and Spain and spanned both the acute and convalescent phases of COVID-19. Nearly every sample came with metadata listing a de-identified subject ID, COVID-19 status, age in years and sex. Samples came from the ongoing ImmuneRACE study (first 160 participants) plus 1,254 subjects from 6 global collaborators. Deeply sampled blood TCRbeta repertoires from subjects exposed to, actively infected with, or recovered from COVID-19 were included in the dataset. Where HLA class I and class II types were available, the types were taken from metadata supplied by the sample provider, not from assay-based typing. The prospective study material was composed of cDNA or gDNA derived from T cells, B-cell-depleted T cells, or PBMCs. A freely available public database, intended as a resource for researchers studying the immune response to SARS-CoV-2, is where the repertoires were released.

About this clone itself: The clone's antigen remains unknown. It has no much larger one-base neighbor in the sample; base qualities were not kept.

The immunoSEQ Assay, a bias-controlled multiplex PCR, was used to amplify TCRbeta CDR3 regions from genomic DNA. Regarding the original processing steps: The number of nucleated cells in each sample was estimated by amplification of reference gene primers within the assay. Sequence reads were collapsed and filtered to measure the absolute abundance of every unique TCRbeta CDR3 rearrangement. For each sample, productive Simpson clonality was calculated by taking the square root of Simpson's diversity index across productive rearrangements. TCRdb limited this immuneACCESS table to in-frame rearrangements with V and J called. A share of clones is missing; checked studies link under half to unresolved V genes, and the rest is unexplained. V and J calls and clone size are given by that table; D and trimming were obtained from the DNA. For this sample there are approximately 120,000 clones; approximately 82% appear just once. 3.5% to 4% of the sample lies in the top ten.

Whole blood was collected in K2EDTA tubes by collaborating institutions according to the institutions' own protocols. For TCRbeta analysis, collaborators shipped samples as frozen whole blood, isolated PBMCs, or DNA extracted from either of those sample types. The germline V gene yields SGHAT for CDR1 and FQNNGV for CDR2. CDR3 length: 18 amino acids, cysteine to phenylalanine. Only CDR3 DNA remains: 54 bases, in frame from the first base. Germline trimming: 2 bases from V, 1 base from J; junction bases outside gene matches: 9. The study at large found these results: The quantity of clinical and demographic metadata differed by source and by participant and was supplied without curation.

The TCR sequence derives from a woman aged 45-65 years with acute or convalescent COVID-19. Sequenced: peripheral blood. The V and J segments used are TRBV11-2 and TRBJ2-5, and TRBD2 matches 11 of the central bases. The DNA is as follows: TGTGCCAGCAGCTTACGGCCGGCTAGCGGGGGGACCCAAGAGACCCAGTACTTC. The resulting protein is CASSLRPASGGTQETQYF.